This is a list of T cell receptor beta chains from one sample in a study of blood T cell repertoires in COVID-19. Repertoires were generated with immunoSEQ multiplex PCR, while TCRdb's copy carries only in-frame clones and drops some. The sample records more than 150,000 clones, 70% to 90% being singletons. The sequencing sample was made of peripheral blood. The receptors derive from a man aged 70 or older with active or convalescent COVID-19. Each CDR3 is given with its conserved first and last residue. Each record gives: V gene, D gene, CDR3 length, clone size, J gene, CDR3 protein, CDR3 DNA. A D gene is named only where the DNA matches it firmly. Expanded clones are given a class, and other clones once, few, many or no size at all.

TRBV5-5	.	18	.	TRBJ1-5	CASSWGPTAGYSNQPQHF	TGTGCCAGCAGCTGGGGGCCTACGGCAGGGTATAGCAATCAGCCCCAGCATTTT
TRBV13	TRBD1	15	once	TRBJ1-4	CASSRRQGSNEKLFF	TGTGCCAGCAGCAGACGACAGGGGAGTAATGAAAAACTGTTTTTT
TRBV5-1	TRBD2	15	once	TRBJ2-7	CASSLGVSGGYEQYF	TGCGCCAGCAGCTTGGGTGTTTCGGGAGGATACGAGCAGTACTTC
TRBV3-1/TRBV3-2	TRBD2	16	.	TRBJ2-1	CASSQTSSGDYNEQFF	TGTGCCAGCAGCCAGACCTCTAGCGGGGACTACAATGAGCAGTTCTTC
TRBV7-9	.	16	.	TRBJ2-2	CASSLSGTSLGGELFF	TGTGCCAGCAGCTTATCCGGGACTTCTTTGGGCGGGGAGCTGTTTTTT
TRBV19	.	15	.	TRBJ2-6	CASGNLGSGANVLTF	TGTGCCAGTGGCAACCTCGGGTCTGGGGCCAACGTCCTGACTTTC
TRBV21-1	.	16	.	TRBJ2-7	CASTSKGQGEPYEQYF	TGTGCCAGCACCTCTAAAGGGCAGGGGGAACCCTACGAGCAGTACTTC
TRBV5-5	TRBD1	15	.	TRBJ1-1	CASSPGQALNTEAFF	TGTGCCAGCAGCCCGGGACAGGCCTTGAACACTGAAGCTTTCTTT
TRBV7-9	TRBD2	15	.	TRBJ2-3	CASSFGGGAGDTQYF	TGTGCCAGCAGCTTTGGCGGGGGGGCCGGTGATACGCAGTATTTT
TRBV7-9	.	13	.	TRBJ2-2	CASSLLPTGELFF	TGTGCCAGCAGCTTACTTCCTACCGGGGAGCTGTTTTTT
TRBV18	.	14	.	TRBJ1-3	CASSPGGSGNTIYF	TGTGCCAGCTCACCGGGGGGCTCTGGAAACACCATATATTTT
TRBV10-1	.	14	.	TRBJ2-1	CASSESPQGNEQFF	TGCGCCAGCAGTGAGTCCCCCCAGGGCAATGAGCAGTTCTTC
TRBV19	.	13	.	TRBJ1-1	CASSLGVNTEAFF	TGTGCCAGTAGTCTGGGAGTGAACACTGAAGCTTTCTTT
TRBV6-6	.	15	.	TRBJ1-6	CASSYGGGQNSPLHF	TGTGCCAGCAGTTACGGGGGCGGCCAAAATTCACCCCTCCACTTT
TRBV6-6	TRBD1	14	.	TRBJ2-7	CASRGTGRTDEQYF	TGTGCCAGCAGAGGGACAGGGCGGACGGACGAGCAGTACTTC
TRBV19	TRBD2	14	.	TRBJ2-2	CASSGGGVSGELFF	TGTGCCAGTAGTGGCGGGGGGGTCTCCGGGGAGCTGTTTTTT
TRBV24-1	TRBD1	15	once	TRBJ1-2	CATSDSTGGIYGYTF	TGTGCCACCAGTGATTCAACAGGGGGCATCTATGGCTACACCTTC
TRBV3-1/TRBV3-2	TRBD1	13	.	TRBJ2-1	CASSQRGGTGQFF	TGTGCCAGCAGCCAGAGGGGTGGGACAGGTCAGTTCTTC
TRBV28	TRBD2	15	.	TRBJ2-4	CASSQSGEFKNIQYF	TGTGCCAGCAGCCAGAGCGGGGAATTCAAAAACATTCAGTACTTC
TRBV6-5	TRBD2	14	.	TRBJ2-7	CASSLAGGAWEQYF	TGTGCCAGCAGTTTAGCGGGGGGAGCCTGGGAGCAGTACTTC
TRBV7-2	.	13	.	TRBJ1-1	CASSLAKNTEAFF	TGTGCCAGCAGCTTAGCCAAGAACACTGAAGCTTTCTTT
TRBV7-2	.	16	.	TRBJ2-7	CASSSPGRPGAYEQYF	TGTGCCAGCAGCTCCCCGGGCCGCCCGGGGGCCTACGAGCAGTACTTC
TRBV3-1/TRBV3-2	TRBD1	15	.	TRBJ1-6	CASSYSQGGSSPLHF	TGTGCCAGCAGCTATTCTCAGGGGGGAAGCTCACCCCTCCACTTT
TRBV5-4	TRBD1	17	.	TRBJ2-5	CASSLARGDRRQETQYF	TGTGCCAGCAGCTTGGCCAGGGGGGACAGGCGTCAAGAGACCCAGTACTTC
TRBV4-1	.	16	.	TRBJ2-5	CASSQDQGRVGETQYF	TGCGCCAGCAGCCAAGATCAAGGCAGGGTTGGAGAGACCCAGTACTTC
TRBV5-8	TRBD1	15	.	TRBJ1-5	CASSLRGQANQPQHF	TGTGCCAGCAGCTTGAGAGGACAGGCGAATCAGCCCCAGCATTTT
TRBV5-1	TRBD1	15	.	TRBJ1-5	CASSPGTVSNQPQHF	TGCGCCAGCAGCCCCGGGACAGTTAGCAATCAGCCCCAGCATTTT
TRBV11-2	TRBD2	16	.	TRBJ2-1	CASSFLSASGVNEQFF	TGTGCCAGCAGCTTTCTATCGGCTAGCGGGGTTAATGAGCAGTTCTTC
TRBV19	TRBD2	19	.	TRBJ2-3	CASRSGGLVGGHSTDTQYF	TGTGCCAGTAGGAGCGGGGGGCTCGTCGGTGGGCATAGCACAGATACGCAGTATTTT
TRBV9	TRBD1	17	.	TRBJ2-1	CASSVSISRTGDNEQFF	TGTGCCAGCAGCGTATCAATCTCCCGGACAGGGGACAATGAGCAGTTCTTC
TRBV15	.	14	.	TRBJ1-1	CATSRGGQFTEAFF	TGTGCCACCAGCAGAGGTGGGCAATTCACTGAAGCTTTCTTT
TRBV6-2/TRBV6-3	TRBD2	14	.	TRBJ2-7	CASSPGTSGYEQYF	TGTGCCAGCAGCCCTGGGACTAGCGGATACGAGCAGTACTTC
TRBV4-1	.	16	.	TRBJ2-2	CASSPRGSGNTGELFF	TGCGCCAGCAGCCCGAGGGGGTCGGGGAACACCGGGGAGCTGTTTTTT
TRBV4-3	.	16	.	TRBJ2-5	CASSQDLADSRETQYF	TGCGCCAGCAGCCAAGATCTGGCGGACTCGCGGGAGACCCAGTACTTC
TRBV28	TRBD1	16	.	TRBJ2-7	CASSLSPQGNRYEQYF	TGTGCCAGCAGTTTATCGCCACAGGGGAATAGGTACGAGCAGTACTTC
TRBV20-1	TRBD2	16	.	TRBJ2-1	CSASKASGTSYNEQFF	TGCAGTGCTAGTAAGGCTAGCGGGACCTCCTACAATGAGCAGTTCTTC
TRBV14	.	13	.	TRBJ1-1	CASSQPGVDEAFF	TGTGCCAGCAGCCAACCAGGGGTCGATGAAGCTTTCTTT
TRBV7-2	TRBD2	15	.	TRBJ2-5	CASSLTSGRSETQYF	TGTGCCAGCAGCTTGACTAGCGGGAGATCAGAGACCCAGTACTTC
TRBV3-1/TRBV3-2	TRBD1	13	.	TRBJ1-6	CASSDRADSPLHF	TGTGCCAGTTCAGACAGGGCGGATTCACCCCTCCACTTT
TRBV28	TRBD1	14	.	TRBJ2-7	CASRIRDRGAEQYF	TGTGCCAGCAGAATAAGGGACAGGGGGGCCGAGCAGTACTTC
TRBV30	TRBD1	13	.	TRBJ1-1	CAWSADRGAEAFF	TGTGCCTGGAGTGCCGACAGGGGCGCTGAAGCTTTCTTT
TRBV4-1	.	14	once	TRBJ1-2	CASSYLSGSDGYTF	TGCGCCAGCAGCTACCTATCGGGGTCGGATGGCTACACCTTC
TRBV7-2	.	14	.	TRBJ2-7	CASSLDYSTYEQYF	TGTGCCAGCAGCTTAGACTATTCTACCTACGAGCAGTACTTC
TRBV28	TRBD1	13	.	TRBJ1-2	CASSLRDSYGYTF	TGTGCCAGCAGTTTGAGGGACAGCTATGGCTACACCTTC
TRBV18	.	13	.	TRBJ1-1	CASSPSENTEAFF	TGTGCCAGCTCACCATCAGAGAACACTGAAGCTTTCTTT
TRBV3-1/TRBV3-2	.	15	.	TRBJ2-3	CASSQGTFITDTQYF	TGTGCCAGCAGCCAAGGGACTTTCATCACAGATACGCAGTATTTT
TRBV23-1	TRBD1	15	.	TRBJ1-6	CASSQSWTGPSPLHF	TGCGCCAGCAGTCAATCGTGGACAGGGCCTTCACCCCTCCACTTT
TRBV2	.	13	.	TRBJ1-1	CASKGATNTEAFF	TGTGCCAGCAAAGGGGCGACGAACACTGAAGCTTTCTTT
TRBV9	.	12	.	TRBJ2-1	CASSTTFNEQFF	TGTGCCAGCAGCACAACATTCAATGAGCAGTTCTTC
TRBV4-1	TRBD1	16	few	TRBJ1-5	CASSLGTGGSNQPQHF	TGCGCCAGCAGCCTGGGGACAGGGGGGAGCAATCAGCCCCAGCATTTT
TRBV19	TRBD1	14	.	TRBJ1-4	CASSIYRGGEKLFF	TGTGCCAGTAGTATCTACAGGGGTGGTGAAAAACTGTTTTTT
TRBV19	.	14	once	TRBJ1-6	CASSIRGSNSPLHF	TGTGCCAGTAGTATTCGGGGATCTAATTCACCCCTCCACTTT